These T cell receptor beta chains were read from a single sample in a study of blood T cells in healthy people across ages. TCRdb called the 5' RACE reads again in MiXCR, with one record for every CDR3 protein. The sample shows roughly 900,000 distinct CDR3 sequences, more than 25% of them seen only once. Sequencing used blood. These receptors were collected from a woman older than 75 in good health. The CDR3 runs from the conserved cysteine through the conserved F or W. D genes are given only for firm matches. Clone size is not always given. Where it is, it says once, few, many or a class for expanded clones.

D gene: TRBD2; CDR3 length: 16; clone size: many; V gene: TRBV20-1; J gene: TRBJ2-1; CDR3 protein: CSAVAGAQSSYNEQFF; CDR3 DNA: TGCAGTGCGGTAGCGGGGGCCCAGAGCTCCTACAATGAGCAGTTCTTC
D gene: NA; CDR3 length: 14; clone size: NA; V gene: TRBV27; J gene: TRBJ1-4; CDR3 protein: CASSLYRSEEKLFF; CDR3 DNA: TGTGCCAGCAGTTTATACAGGAGCGAGGAAAAACTGTTTTTT
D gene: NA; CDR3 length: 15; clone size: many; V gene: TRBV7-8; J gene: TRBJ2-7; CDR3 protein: CASSLIGRGPYEQYF; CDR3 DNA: TGTGCCAGCAGCTTAATTGGCAGGGGTCCTTACGAGCAGTACTTC
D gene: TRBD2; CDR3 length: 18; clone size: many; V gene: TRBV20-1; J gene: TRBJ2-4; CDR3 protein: CSARDIQRGLLAKNIQYF; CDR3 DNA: TGCAGTGCTAGAGATATCCAGCGGGGGCTACTAGCCAAAAACATTCAGTACTTC
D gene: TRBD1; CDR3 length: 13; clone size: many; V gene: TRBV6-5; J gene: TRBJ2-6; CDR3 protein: CASNSGGSLVLTF; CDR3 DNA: TGTGCCAGCAACTCAGGGGGCTCCCTCGTCCTGACTTTC
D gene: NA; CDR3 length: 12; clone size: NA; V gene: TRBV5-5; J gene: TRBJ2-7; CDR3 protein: CASSQVRNEQYF; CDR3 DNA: TGCGCCAGCAGCCAAGTGAGGAACGAGCAGTACTTC
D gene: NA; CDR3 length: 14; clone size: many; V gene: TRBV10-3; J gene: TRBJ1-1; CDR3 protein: CAIKGGNGNTEAFF; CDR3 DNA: TGTGCCATCAAGGGCGGAAACGGGAACACTGAAGCTTTCTTT
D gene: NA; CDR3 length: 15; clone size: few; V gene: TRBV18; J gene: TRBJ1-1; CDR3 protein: CASSPPSRGGTEAFF; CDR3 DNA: TGTGCCAGCTCACCACCCTCAAGGGGGGGCACTGAAGCTTTCTTT
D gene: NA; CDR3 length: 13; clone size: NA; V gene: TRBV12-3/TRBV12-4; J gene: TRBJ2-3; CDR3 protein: CASTPWALDTQYF; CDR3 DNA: TGTGCCAGCACCCCCTGGGCCCTAGATACGCAGTATTTT
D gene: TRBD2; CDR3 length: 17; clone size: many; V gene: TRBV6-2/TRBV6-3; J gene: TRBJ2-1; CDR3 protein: CASSYLAIAGPYNEQFF; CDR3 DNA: TGTGCCAGCAGTTACTTGGCGATAGCGGGACCTTACAATGAGCAGTTCTTC
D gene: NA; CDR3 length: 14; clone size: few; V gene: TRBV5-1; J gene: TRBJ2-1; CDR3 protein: CASSRQGDNNEQFF; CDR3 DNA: TGCGCCAGCAGTAGGCAGGGCGACAACAATGAGCAGTTCTTC
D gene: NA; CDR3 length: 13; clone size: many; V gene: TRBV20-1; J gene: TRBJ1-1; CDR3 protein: CSAREVGDAEAFF; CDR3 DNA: TGCAGTGCTAGAGAGGTTGGGGACGCTGAAGCTTTCTTT
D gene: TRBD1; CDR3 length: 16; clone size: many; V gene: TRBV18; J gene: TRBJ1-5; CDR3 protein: CASSRDRGTYNQPQHF; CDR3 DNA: TGTGCCAGCTCAAGGGACAGGGGCACCTACAATCAGCCCCAGCATTTT
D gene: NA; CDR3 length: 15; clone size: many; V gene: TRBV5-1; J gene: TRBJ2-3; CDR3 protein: CASSPQWDGTDTQYF; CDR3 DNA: TGCGCCAGCAGCCCTCAGTGGGATGGCACAGATACGCAGTATTTT
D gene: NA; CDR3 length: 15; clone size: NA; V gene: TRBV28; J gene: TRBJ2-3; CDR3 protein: CASRPAGGPTDTQYF; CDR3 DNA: TGTGCCAGCAGGCCTGCCGGAGGACCCACAGATACGCAGTATTTT
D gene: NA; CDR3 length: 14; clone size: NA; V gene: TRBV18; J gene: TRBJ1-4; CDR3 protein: CASSPPDTFEKLFF; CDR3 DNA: TGTGCCAGCTCACCACCCGACACCTTTGAAAAACTGTTTTTT
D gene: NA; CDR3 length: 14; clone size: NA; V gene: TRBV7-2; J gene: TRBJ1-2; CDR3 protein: CASSARGQLHGYTF; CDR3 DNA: TGTGCCAGCAGCGCCCGGGGTCAGCTACATGGCTACACCTTC
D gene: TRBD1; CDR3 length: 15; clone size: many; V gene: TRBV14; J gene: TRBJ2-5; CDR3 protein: CASSRTTGLWETQYF; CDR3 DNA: TGTGCCAGCAGCCGAACGACAGGGCTCTGGGAGACCCAGTACTTC
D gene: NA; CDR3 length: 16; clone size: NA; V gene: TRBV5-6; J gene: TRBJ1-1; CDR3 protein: CASSLQGRTANTEAFF; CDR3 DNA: TGTGCCAGCAGCTTGCAGGGGCGTACGGCAAACACTGAAGCTTTCTTT
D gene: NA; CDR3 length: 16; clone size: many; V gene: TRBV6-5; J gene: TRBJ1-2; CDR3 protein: CASSTRIGGDNYGYTF; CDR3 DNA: TGTGCCAGCAGCACCCGTATCGGGGGAGATAACTATGGCTACACCTTC
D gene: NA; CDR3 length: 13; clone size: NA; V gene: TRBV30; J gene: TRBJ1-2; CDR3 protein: CAWSVRGIDGYTF; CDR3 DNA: TGTGCCTGGAGTGTCAGAGGGATTGATGGCTACACCTTC
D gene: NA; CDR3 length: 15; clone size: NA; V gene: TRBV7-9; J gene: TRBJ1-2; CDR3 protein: CASSLGSVTIYGYTF; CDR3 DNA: TGTGCCAGCAGCTTAGGGTCTGTAACGATCTATGGCTACACCTTC
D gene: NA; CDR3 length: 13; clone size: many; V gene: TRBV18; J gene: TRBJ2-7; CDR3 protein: CASSPPGAYEQYF; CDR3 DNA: TGTGCCAGCAGCCCCCCGGGGGCCTACGAGCAGTACTTC
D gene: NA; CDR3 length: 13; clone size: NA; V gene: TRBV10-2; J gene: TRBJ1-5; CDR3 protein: CASSEQGVQPQHF; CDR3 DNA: TGCGCCAGCAGTGAGCAGGGCGTGCAGCCCCAGCATTTT
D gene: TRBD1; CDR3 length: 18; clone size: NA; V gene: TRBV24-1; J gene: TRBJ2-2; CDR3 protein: CATSERQGTLANTGERFF; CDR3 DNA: TGTGCCACCAGTGAAAGACAGGGAACCCTCGCGAACACCGGGGAGCGGTTTTTT
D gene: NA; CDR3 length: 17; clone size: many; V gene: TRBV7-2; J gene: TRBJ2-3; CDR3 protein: CASSLALQGGGIDTQYF; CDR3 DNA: TGTGCCAGCAGCTTAGCGCTGCAGGGGGGGGGCATTGATACGCAGTATTTT
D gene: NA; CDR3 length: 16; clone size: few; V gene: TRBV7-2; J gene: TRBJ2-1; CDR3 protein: CASSLEGRASYNEQFF; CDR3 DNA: TGTGCCAGCAGCCTAGAGGGACGGGCTTCCTACAATGAGCAGTTCTTC
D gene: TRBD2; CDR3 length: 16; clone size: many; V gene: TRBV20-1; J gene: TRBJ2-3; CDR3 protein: CSALPRPSGVEDTQYF; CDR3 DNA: TGCAGTGCCTTGCCCCGCCCTAGCGGTGTAGAAGATACGCAGTATTTT
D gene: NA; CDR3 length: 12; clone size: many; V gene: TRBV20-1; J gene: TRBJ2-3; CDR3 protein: CSARDPLVTQYF; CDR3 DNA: TGCAGTGCTAGAGATCCCCTAGTTACGCAGTATTTT
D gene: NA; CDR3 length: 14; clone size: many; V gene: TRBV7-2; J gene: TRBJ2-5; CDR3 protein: CASSFNRVQETQYF; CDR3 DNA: TGTGCCAGCAGCTTTAACAGGGTTCAAGAGACCCAGTACTTC
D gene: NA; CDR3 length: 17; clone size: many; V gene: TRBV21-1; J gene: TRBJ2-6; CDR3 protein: CASSKWVRVYGANVLTF; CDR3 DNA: TGTGCCAGCAGTAAATGGGTCAGGGTATATGGGGCCAACGTCCTGACTTTC
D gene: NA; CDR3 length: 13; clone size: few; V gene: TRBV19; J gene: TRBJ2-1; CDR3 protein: CASSMGSQVGQFF; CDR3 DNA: TGTGCCAGTAGTATGGGGTCGCAGGTCGGGCAGTTCTTC
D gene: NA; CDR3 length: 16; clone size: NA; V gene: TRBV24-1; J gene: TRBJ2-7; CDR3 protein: CATSDSGPGNTYEQYF; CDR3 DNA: TGTGCCACCAGTGACTCGGGGCCAGGGAACACCTACGAGCAGTACTTC
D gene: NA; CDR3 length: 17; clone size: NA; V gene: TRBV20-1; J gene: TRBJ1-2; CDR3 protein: CSARSRSLGGSNYGYTF; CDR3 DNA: TGCAGTGCTAGATCTAGGAGCTTGGGGGGCAGTAACTATGGCTACACCTTT
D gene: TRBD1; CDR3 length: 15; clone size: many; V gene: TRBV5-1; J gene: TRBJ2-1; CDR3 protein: CASSLDRGRGNEQFF; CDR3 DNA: TGCGCCAGCAGCTTGGACAGGGGGCGCGGCAATGAGCAGTTCTTC
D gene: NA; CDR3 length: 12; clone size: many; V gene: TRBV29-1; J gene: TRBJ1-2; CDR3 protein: CSAERPRGGYTF; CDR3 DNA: TGCAGCGCGGAGAGGCCCCGAGGTGGCTACACCTTC
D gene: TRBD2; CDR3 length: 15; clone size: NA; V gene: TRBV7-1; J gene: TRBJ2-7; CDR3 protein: CASSSLLAGKYEQYF; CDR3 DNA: TGTGCCAGCAGCTCGTTACTAGCGGGAAAATACGAGCAGTACTTC
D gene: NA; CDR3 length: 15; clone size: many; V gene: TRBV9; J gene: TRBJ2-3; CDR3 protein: CASSLGGKSTDTQYF; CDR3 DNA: TGTGCCAGCAGCTTAGGGGGGAAGAGCACAGATACGCAGTATTTT
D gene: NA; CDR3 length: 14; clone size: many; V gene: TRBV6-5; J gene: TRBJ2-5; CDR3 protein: CASSYRKDVETQYF; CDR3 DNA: TGTGCCAGCAGTTACCGCAAGGACGTGGAGACCCAGTACTTC
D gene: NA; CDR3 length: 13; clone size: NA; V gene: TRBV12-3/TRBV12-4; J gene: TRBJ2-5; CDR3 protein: CASRTMVGETQYF; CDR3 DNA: TGTGCCAGCAGGACGATGGTAGGGGAGACCCAGTACTTC
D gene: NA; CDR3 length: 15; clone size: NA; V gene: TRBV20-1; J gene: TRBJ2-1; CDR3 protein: CSAHLIVLSYNEQFF; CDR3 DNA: TGCAGTGCCCACTTGATCGTCCTCTCCTACAATGAGCAGTTCTTC